Below, 13 T cell receptor beta chains from the same sample are listed, as sequenced in a study of CD8+CD57+ T cells in acquired aplastic anemia. The use of genomic DNA as template underpinned the TCR beta VDJ and CDR3 profiling. Each CDR3 protein gets one entry after TCRdb re-called the reads with MiXCR. Of under 350,000 distinct CDR3 sequences in the sample, 45% to 65% were seen once. Only patients with CD8+CD57+ cell expansion on flow cytometry were chosen for sequencing. The material sequenced was sorted CD4+, CD8+, or CD8+CD57+ T cells (not recorded which) from PBMCs. Receptors were obtained from a human donor with aplastic anemia.

This clonotype was counted between two and nine times. The rearrangement links TRBV24-1 to TRBJ2-1; D is perhaps TRBD1 (6 bases). V was pared by 3 bases and J by 5 bases, with 13 bases between. The length of the CDR3 is 15 residues. Germline CDR1 and CDR2: KGHDR and SFDVKD. DNA for the CDR3: TGTGCCACCAGTGATGTTAGGGACACCGACAATGAGCAGTTCTTC. It encodes CATSDVRDTDNEQFF.

The sample holds many counts of this clonotype. V and J are TRBV10-3 and TRBJ2-7; D possibly corresponds to TRBD1 (5 bases). The CDR3 has 15 residues. Trimming took off 6 bases at V and 0 bases at J, with 15 bases between the two ends. Germline CDR1 is ENHRY and CDR2 is SYGVKD. In DNA form, the CDR3 reads TGTGCCATCAGGCCAGACAGTTTCAACTCCTACGAGCAGTACTTC. Translation: CAIRPDSFNSYEQYF.

This clonotype has a count of ten or more. The chain uses TRBV6-5 and TRBJ2-3; TRBD2 agrees at 10 bases. CDR3 length: 16 residues. Germline V lookup: CDR1 MNHEY, CDR2 SVGAGI. V shed 6 bases, J shed 4 bases, and the junction held 10 bases outside the gene matches. CDR3 residues: CASRPPGLARADTQYF. CDR3 in DNA: TGTGCCAGCAGACCTCCGGGACTAGCGAGGGCAGATACGCAGTATTTT.

This clonotype showed up many times. CDR3 amino acids: CASSQRGAEETQYF. CDR3 nucleotides: TGTGCCAGCTCACAAAGAGGAGCAGAAGAGACCCAGTACTTC. The V and J genes are TRBV18 and TRBJ2-5; the D is unclear. This CDR3 is built from 14 residues. CDR1 and CDR2 from the germline V gene are KGHSH and LQKENI. V shed 4 bases and J shed 3 bases, with 12 bases lying between them.

This clonotype was recorded a few times. The chain joins TRBV4-1 to TRBJ1-2; 8 bases match TRBD1. CDR1 is MGHRA and CDR2 is YSYEKL in the germline V gene. This CDR3 contains 15 residues. V lost 1 base and J lost 4; bases outside the gene matches: 5. Here the CDR3 DNA reads TGCGCCAGCAGCCAAGGTCAGGACAGGGCCTATGGCTACACCTTC. This sequence encodes CASSQGQDRAYGYTF.

In its sample, this clonotype was seen many times. This sequence joins TRBV6-1 and TRBJ1-1; D remains ambiguous. V shed 6 bases and J shed 1 base, with 18 bases lying between them. Germline assignment: CDR1 MNHNS and CDR2 SASEGT. The CDR3 is made up of 16 amino acids. CDR3 amino acids: CASSRLGRPKNTEAFF. For the CDR3, the DNA is TGTGCCAGCAGCCGTTTGGGTCGGCCGAAGAACACTGAAGCTTTCTTT.

In this sample, this clonotype turned up a few times. This chain connects TRBV5-4 to TRBJ2-7; TRBD2 might be the D (6 bases). Germline loops: CDR1 SGHNT, CDR2 YYREEE (reference sequence). The V end was cut by 0 bases, the J end by 5 bases, with 9 bases between. This CDR3 contains 13 residues. CDR3: CASSLAGGDEQYF. The CDR3 DNA reads as TGTGCCAGCAGCTTGGCTGGAGGGGACGAGCAGTACTTC.

This clonotype was counted ten times or more. The chain links TRBV7-9 to TRBJ1-1, with D hard to call. CDR3 length: 13 residues. Trimming pared 2 bases from V and 1 base from J, leaving 5 bases between. The germline CDR1 and CDR2 sequences are SEHNR and FQNEAQ (reference sequence). The CDR3 protein is CASSLSENTEAFF. CDR3 in DNA: TGTGCCAGCAGCTTATCAGAGAACACTGAAGCTTTCTTT.

V and J are TRBV7-9 and TRBJ2-1, with a tentative D call TRBD1 (5 bases). The CDR3 consists of 18 residues. The ends were cut back, 8 bases at V and 4 bases at J, with 27 bases in the middle. Per germline, CDR1 SEHNR and CDR2 FQNEAQ (reference sequence). CDR3 DNA sequence: TGTGCCAGCTCGACGACCCGGCAGGGCCAAGGGGTTTACAATGAGCAGTTCTTC. Its protein product is CASSTTRQGQGVYNEQFF.

This sequence joins TRBV10-3 and TRBJ1-1; D may be TRBD1 (5 bases). This CDR3 has 14 residues. The V and J ends lost 4 bases and 1 base respectively, with 10 bases between them. From germline, CDR1 is ENHRY and CDR2 SYGVKD. CDR3 DNA sequence: TGTGCCATCAGTGTCGGGGGTAGGAACACTGAAGCTTTCTTT. Amino acids: CAISVGGRNTEAFF.

Concerning this clonotype: The junction departs from germline at one end; a sequencing error may be responsible. The rearrangement joins TRBV9 to TRBJ2-7; D gene unclear. Germline loops: CDR1 SGDLS, CDR2 YYNGEE. The CDR3 has 15 residues. DNA of the CDR3: TGTGCCAGCAGCGTTGGACGGGCGGCTACCTACGAGCGGTACTTC. This gives the protein CASSVGRAATYERYF.

Details on this clonotype: One end of the junction does not line up with germline, which may come from a read error. V and J are TRBV7-9 and TRBJ1-5; 10 positions agree with TRBD1. Germline V CDR1 and CDR2: SEHNR, FQNEAQ (reference sequence). The CDR3 is made up of 21 amino acids. The CDR3 protein is CASSPRLRGPRDRGKFQPQHF. Here the CDR3 DNA reads TGTGCCAGCAGCCCCCGCCTTAGGGGCCCCCGGGACAGGGGAAAGTTTCAGCCACAGCATTTT.

V is TRBV18 and J is TRBJ1-2, with a tentative D call TRBD1 (6 bases). V lost 5 bases and J 4 bases, leaving 17 bases between the germline ends. The CDR3 contains 15 residues. Germline V gene sequence: CDR1 KGHSH, CDR2 LQKENI. The CDR3 DNA reads TGTGCCAGCTCAAGCGGACAGAAACAGAGCTATGGCTACACCTTC. Encoded protein: CASSSGQKQSYGYTF.